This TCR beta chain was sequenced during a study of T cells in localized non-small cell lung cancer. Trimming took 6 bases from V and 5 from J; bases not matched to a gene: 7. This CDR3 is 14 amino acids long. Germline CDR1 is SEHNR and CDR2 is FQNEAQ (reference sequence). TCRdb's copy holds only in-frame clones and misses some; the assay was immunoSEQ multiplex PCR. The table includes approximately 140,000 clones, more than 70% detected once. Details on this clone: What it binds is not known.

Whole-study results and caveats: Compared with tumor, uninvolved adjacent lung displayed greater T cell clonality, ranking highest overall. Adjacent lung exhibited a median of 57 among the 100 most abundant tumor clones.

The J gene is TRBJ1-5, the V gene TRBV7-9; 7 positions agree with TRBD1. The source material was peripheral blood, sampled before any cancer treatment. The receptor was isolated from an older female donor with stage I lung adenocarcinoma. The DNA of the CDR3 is TGTGCCAGCAGTCGGACAGGATCCGATCAGCCCCAGCATTTT. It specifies CASSRTGSDQPQHF.